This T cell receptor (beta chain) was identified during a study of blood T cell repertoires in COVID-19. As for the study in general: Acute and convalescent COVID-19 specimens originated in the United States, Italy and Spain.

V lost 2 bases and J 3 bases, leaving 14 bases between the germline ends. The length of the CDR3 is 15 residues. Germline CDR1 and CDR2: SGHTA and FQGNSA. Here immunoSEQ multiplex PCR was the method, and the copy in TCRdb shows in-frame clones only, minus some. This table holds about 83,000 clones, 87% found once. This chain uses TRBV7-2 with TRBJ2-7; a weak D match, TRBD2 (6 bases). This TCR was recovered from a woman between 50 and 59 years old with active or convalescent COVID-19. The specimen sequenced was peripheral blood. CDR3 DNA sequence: TGTGCCAGCAGCTTAACGGCCACAGCGGGCTACGAGCAGTACTTC. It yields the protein CASSLTATAGYEQYF.